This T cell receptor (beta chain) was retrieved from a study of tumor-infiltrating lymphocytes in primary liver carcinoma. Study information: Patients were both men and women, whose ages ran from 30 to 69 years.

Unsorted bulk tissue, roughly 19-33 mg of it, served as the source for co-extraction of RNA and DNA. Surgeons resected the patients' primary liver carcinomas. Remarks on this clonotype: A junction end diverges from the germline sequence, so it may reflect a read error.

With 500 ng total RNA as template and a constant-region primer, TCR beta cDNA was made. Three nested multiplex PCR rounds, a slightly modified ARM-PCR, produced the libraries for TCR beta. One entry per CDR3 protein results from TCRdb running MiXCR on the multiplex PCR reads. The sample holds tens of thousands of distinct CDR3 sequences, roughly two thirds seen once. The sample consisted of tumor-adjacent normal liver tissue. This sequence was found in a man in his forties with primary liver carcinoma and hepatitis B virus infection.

CDR3 sequence: CASSFSGLSSNPPLHF. The CDR3 nucleotides read TGTGCCAGCAGTTTCTCGGGATTGTCTTCTAATCCACCCCTCCACTTT. The J gene is TRBJ1-6, the V gene TRBV6-5; D is undetermined. The CDR3 covers 16 residues. CDR1 MNHEY and CDR2 SVGAGI come from the germline V gene.